The next 20 T cell receptor beta chains were all read from a single sample in a study of metastatic and nonmetastatic thyroid tumors. With MiXCR, TCRdb reprocessed the PCR reads. This sample has roughly 83,000 clones, with about 15% found just once. None of the patients had undergone any treatment ahead of thyroid surgery. Material: blood. The receptors were gathered from a female donor with papillary thyroid cancer or a benign thyroid nodule (not recorded which). Some clones in this sample may be carry-over from other donors' samples.

The sample holds a few counts of this clone. This rearrangement joins TRBV28 to TRBJ1-6, with TRBD1 identical over 7 bases. This CDR3 spans 17 amino acids. J lost 9 bases, V lost 6 bases, and 17 bases had no gene match. CDR1 and CDR2 (germline): MDHEN, SYDVKM. The CDR3 here is CASRPGTVFGYSSPLHF. The CDR3 coding sequence is TGTGCCAGCAGACCTGGGACAGTGTTTGGCTATTCTTCACCCCTCCACTTT.

This clone appeared many times. The chain links TRBV20-1 to TRBJ1-2; 9 bases match TRBD1. In germline, CDR1 is DFQATT, CDR2 SNEGSKA (reference sequence). This CDR3 has 14 residues. With V trimmed by 6 bases and J by 7 bases, 12 bases remained unmatched. CDR3 sequence: CSAPQTRTGVGYTF. Here the CDR3 DNA reads TGCAGTGCGCCCCAAACACGGACAGGGGTTGGCTACACCTTC.

V is TRBV27 and J is TRBJ2-7, with 7 nucleotides matching TRBD1. In germline, CDR1 is MNHEY, CDR2 SMNVEV (reference sequence). The CDR3 has 17 amino acids. The V and J ends lost 6 bases and 2 bases, in that order; junction bases with no gene match: 16. The chain's CDR3 is CASSSKTGDFIPYEQYF. CDR3 DNA: TGTGCCAGCAGCTCAAAAACAGGGGATTTTATACCCTACGAGCAGTACTTC.

As to this clone: Germline and junction disagree at one end, which may indicate a read error. V and J are TRBV28 and TRBJ1-2; D remains ambiguous. The CDR3 runs 15 residues. Germline V gene data show CDR1 as MDHEN and CDR2 as SYDVKM. DNA for the CDR3: TGTGCCAGTAGTTCAGTGGCCATTGCAGACTATGGCTACACCTTC. It translates to CASSSVAIADYGYTF.

This clone has ten or more counts. The chain uses TRBV3-1 and TRBJ1-2, with 7 bases lining up with TRBD1. This CDR3 comprises 15 residues. From germline, CDR1 is LGHDT and CDR2 YNNKEL (reference sequence). V lost 1 base to trimming and J lost 2 bases; unmatched junction nucleotides: 4. CDR3 nucleotide sequence: TGTGCCAGCAGCCAAGGACAGGGACCCAACTATGGCTACACCTTC. As protein: CASSQGQGPNYGYTF.

This clone was counted once. Given a much more abundant clone one base away, this may be a read error. The V gene is TRBV20-1, the J gene TRBJ2-5; 8 nucleotides match TRBD2. With V trimmed by 2 bases and J by 0 bases, 17 bases remained unmatched. From germline, CDR1 is DFQATT and CDR2 SNEGSKA (reference sequence). The CDR3 extends over 19 amino acids. Here the CDR3 reads CSARHWTSWGQRYQETQYF. The CDR3 bases are TGCAGTGCTAGACACTGGACTAGCTGGGGGCAACGGTACCAAGAGACCCAGTACTTC.

On this clone itself: This may stem from a read error, because a much larger clone lies one nucleotide away. V is TRBV11-1 and J is TRBJ2-2; TRBD2 aligns across 9 bases. The germline V gene encodes CDR1 SGHAT and CDR2 FQDESV (reference sequence). There are 19 residues in the CDR3. V shed 0 bases and J 0 bases; nucleotides not matched to a gene: 8. Here the CDR3 DNA reads TGTGCCAGCAGCTTAGCCGCTGGAATAGCGGGGGCGAACACCGGGGAGCTGTTTTTT. Translated: CASSLAAGIAGANTGELFF.

The sample holds many counts of this clone. CDR3 residues: CASSLGRGQDNEQFF. The CDR3 region has the DNA TGCGCCAGCAGCTTGGGAAGGGGGCAGGACAATGAGCAGTTCTTC. This chain links TRBV5-1 with TRBJ2-1; TRBD1 agrees at 7 bases. The CDR3 runs to 15 residues. J gave up 5 bases and V 0 bases, and 5 bases lay outside the gene matches. Germline V gene sequence: CDR1 SGHRS, CDR2 YFSETQ.

This clone was detected many times. The V and J genes are TRBV5-6 and TRBJ1-2; 8 positions match TRBD1. Germline V gene sequence: CDR1 SGHDT, CDR2 YYEEEE. After removal of 2 bases from V and 4 bases from J, the junction contained 4 bases not matched to a gene. This CDR3 is built from 14 residues. The CDR3 DNA follows: TGTGCCAGCAGCTTCCCCGACAGGGGCTATGGCTACACCTTC. Its translation is CASSFPDRGYGYTF. The full variable domain, in which reference TRBV5-6 and TRBJ1-2 provide the parts outside the CDR3, is DAGVTQSPTHLIKTRGQQVTLRCSPKSGHDTVSWYQQALGQGPQFIFQYYEEEERQRGNFPDRFSGHQFPNYSSELNVNALLLGDSALYLCASSFPDRGYGYTFGSGTRLTVV.

The sample holds many counts of this clone. The chain links TRBV5-1 to TRBJ2-1; tentatively, D is TRBD1 (6 bases). The ends were cut back, 0 bases at V and 10 bases at J, with 23 bases in the middle. Germline V gene sequence: CDR1 SGHRS, CDR2 YFSETQ. The CDR3 totals 17 residues. CDR3 sequence (DNA): TGCGCCAGCAGCTTGGCACTTGGGGGCCCGCCTACATGGGAGCAGTTCTTC. It specifies CASSLALGGPPTWEQFF.

This clone was counted ten times or more. The chain joins TRBV7-2 to TRBJ2-7; D may be TRBD1 or TRBD2 (6 bases each). Trimming took 7 bases from V and 7 from J, leaving 17 bases between them. Germline-derived CDR1 and CDR2 are SGHTA and FQGNSA. This CDR3 is 13 amino acids long. In DNA, the CDR3 is TGTGCCAGCAAGACTTGGGGGGCGCGAGAGCAGTACTTC. Amino acid sequence: CASKTWGAREQYF. Full variable domain (rest looked up from reference TRBV7-2 and TRBJ2-7): GAGVSQSPSNKVTEKGKDVELRCDPISGHTALYWYRQSLGQGLEFLIYFQGNSAPDKSGLPSDRFSAERTGGSVSTLTIQRTQQEDSAVYLCASKTWGAREQYFGPGTRLTVT.

This clone showed up many times. This rearrangement joins TRBV24-1 to TRBJ1-1, with 10 bases lining up with TRBD1. The V and J ends lost 2 bases and 3 bases, in that order; junction bases with no gene match: 2. The germline gives CDR1 KGHDR, CDR2 SFDVKD. The length of the CDR3 is 15 residues. The DNA of the CDR3 is TGTGCCACCAGTGATTCCGGGACAGGGGACACTGAAGCTTTCTTT. It is translated as CATSDSGTGDTEAFF.

This clone was seen more than once but under ten times. The CDR3: CASSPPDRFCQPQHF. Written as DNA, the CDR3 is TGTGCCAGCAGTCCCCCCGACAGGTTTTGTCAGCCCCAGCATTTT. The rearrangement uses TRBV28 and TRBJ1-5, with D possibly TRBD1 on 6 matching bases. Germline CDR1 and CDR2: MDHEN and SYDVKM. The CDR3 spans 15 residues. With 5 bases removed from V and 6 bases from J, the gap between germline ends came to 17 bases.

Points on this clone: A much larger clone differs by one base, so this may be a read error. V is TRBV19 and J is TRBJ2-5, with D perhaps TRBD1 (5 bases). Judging by the DNA end, TRBJ2-1 fits better; the J call may be wrong. The germline V gene encodes CDR1 LNHDA and CDR2 SQIVND (reference sequence). This CDR3 has 12 residues. CDR3 loop: CASSQQGAEQFF. Here the CDR3 DNA reads TGTGCCAGTAGTCAGCAGGGCGCGGAGCAGTTCTTC.

This clone was seen more than once but under ten times. The chain joins TRBV12-3 or TRBV12-4 to TRBJ1-1; the match to TRBD1 covers 9 bases. V shed 7 bases and J 5 bases; nucleotides not matched to a gene: 17. The CDR3 loop spans 17 amino acids. The CDR3: CASTLMTGGSGTTEAFF. CDR3 sequence (DNA): TGTGCCAGCACCCTCATGACAGGGGGGAGCGGGACAACTGAAGCTTTCTTT.

Concerning this clone itself: The junction shows a germline mismatch at one end, possibly a read error. The chain has TRBV24-1 and TRBJ2-2, with 9 positions matching TRBD2. Germline CDR1 and CDR2: KGHDR and SFDVKD. The CDR3 extends over 16 amino acids. CDR3 sequence: CTTSDSGTSSTWELFF. As DNA, the CDR3 is TGTACCACCAGTGATTCCGGGACTAGCTCGACCTGGGAGCTGTTTTTT.

This clone was observed at least ten times. This sequence joins TRBV5-6 and TRBJ2-7; D is uncertain. The V end lost 1 base, the J end lost 2 bases, and 4 bases lay between the germline ends. The CDR3 extends over 12 amino acids. CDR1 and CDR2 (germline): SGHDT, YYEEEE. CDR3 amino acids: CASSLTAYEQYF. In nucleotides, the CDR3 is TGTGCCAGCAGCTTGACAGCCTACGAGCAGTACTTC.

This clone occurred many times. The CDR3 reads CASSLYVGLNTEAFF. CDR3 bases: TGTGCCAGCAGCTTATATGTGGGGCTGAACACTGAAGCTTTCTTT. V usage is TRBV7-8 and J usage is TRBJ1-1, with D tentatively TRBD1 (5 bases). V was clipped by 2 bases and J by 0 bases, with 10 bases between them. The CDR3 extends over 15 amino acids. The germline CDR1 and CDR2 sequences are SGHVS and FQNEAQ.

The gene calls are TRBV27 and TRBJ2-7; 9 nucleotides match TRBD2. CDR1 is MNHEY, CDR2 SMNVEV, per germline (reference sequence). This CDR3 comprises 15 residues. J was trimmed by 4 bases and V by 3 bases; bases with no gene match: 7. The CDR3 DNA reads TGTGCCAGCAGTTTCGTCTGGGCGGGGGGGTACGAGCAGTACTTC. Protein product: CASSFVWAGGYEQYF.

This clone was counted at least ten times. The chain carries TRBV15 and TRBJ2-3; 7 bases map to TRBD1. The CDR3 contains 16 residues. CDR1 and CDR2 from the germline V gene are LNHNV and YYDKDF (reference sequence). Trimming took 1 base from V and 5 from J; bases not matched to a gene: 9. CDR3 in DNA: TGTGCCACCAGCAGAGGAGGGGGCATTAGGGGAGATACGCAGTATTTT. Translation: CATSRGGGIRGDTQYF.